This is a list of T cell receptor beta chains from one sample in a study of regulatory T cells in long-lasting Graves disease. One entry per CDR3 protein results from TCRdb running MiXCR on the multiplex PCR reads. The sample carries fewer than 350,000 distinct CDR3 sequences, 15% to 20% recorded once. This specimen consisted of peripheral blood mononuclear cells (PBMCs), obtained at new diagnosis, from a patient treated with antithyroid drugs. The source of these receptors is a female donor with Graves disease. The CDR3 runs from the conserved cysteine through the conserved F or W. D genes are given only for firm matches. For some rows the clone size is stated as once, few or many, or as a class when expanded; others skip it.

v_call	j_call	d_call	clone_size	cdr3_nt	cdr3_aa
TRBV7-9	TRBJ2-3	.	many	TGTGCCAGCAGCTTATCTTTTGGTAGCACAGATACGCAGTATTTT	CASSLSFGSTDTQYF
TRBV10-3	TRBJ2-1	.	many	TGTGCCATCGGGTGGGGCGATGAGCAGTTCTTC	CAIGWGDEQFF
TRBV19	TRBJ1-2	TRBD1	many	TGTGCCAGTAGAGAAACAGGGGGCTATGGCTACACCTTC	CASRETGGYGYTF
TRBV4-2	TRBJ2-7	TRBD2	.	TGTGCCAGCAGCCAAGAGGCCCTAGCGGGAGGTTCCCCTACGAGGCAGTACTTC	CASSQEALAGGSPTRQYF
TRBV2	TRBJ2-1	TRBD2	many	TGTGCCAGCAGTGATTGGGGACTAGCGGGCGATGAGCAGTTCTTC	CASSDWGLAGDEQFF
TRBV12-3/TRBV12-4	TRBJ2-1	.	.	TGTGCCAGCAGGCCGACAGGTGGAGATGAGCAGTTCTTC	CASRPTGGDEQFF
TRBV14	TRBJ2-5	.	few	TGTGCCAGCAGCCAATCCCGGTGGAGGGTCCGAGAGACCCAGTACTTC	CASSQSRWRVRETQYF
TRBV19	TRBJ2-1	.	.	TGTGCCAGTAATAAGGGAGACAGAGAGCAGTTCTTC	CASNKGDREQFF
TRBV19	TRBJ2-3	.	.	TGTGCCAGTAGTTGGGGAAGGACGCAGTATTTT	CASSWGRTQYF
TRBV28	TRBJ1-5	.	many	TGTGCCAGCAGACTTATGTACCGATCCGGCAATCAGCCCCAGCATTTT	CASRLMYRSGNQPQHF
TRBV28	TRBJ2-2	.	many	TGTGCCAGCGGGGGGGCTCCGGCACCTAACACCGGGGAGCTGTTTTTT	CASGGAPAPNTGELFF
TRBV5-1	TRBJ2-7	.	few	TGCGCCAGCAGCGCGGGACAGATCTACGAGCAGTACTTC	CASSAGQIYEQYF
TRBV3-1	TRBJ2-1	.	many	TGTGCCAGCAGCCAAGAGGGGGTCTCCTACAATGAGCAGTTCTTC	CASSQEGVSYNEQFF
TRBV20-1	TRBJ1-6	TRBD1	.	TGCAGTGCTAGGGCCGGGACAGGCTCCTATAATTCACCCCTCCACTTT	CSARAGTGSYNSPLHF
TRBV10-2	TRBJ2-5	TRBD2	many	TGCGCCAGCAGGGGACTAGCGGGAGGCGGAGAGACCCAGTACTTC	CASRGLAGGGETQYF
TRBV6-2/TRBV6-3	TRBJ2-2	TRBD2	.	TGTGCCAGCACGGGCCTAGCGGGAGGGACCGGGGAGCTGTTTTTT	CASTGLAGGTGELFF
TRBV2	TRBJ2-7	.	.	TGTGCCTGCAGCATAAGTATGCGGGACAGATCCTACGAGCAGTACTTC	CACSISMRDRSYEQYF
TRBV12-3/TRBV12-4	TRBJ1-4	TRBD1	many	TGTGCCAGCAGTCCGACAGGGTGGGATGAAAAACTGTTTTTT	CASSPTGWDEKLFF
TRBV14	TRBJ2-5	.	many	TGTGCCAGCAGCCAAGTCATTGGGGCGGGAGAGACCCAGTACTTC	CASSQVIGAGETQYF
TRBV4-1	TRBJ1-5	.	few	TGCGCCAGCAGCCAGGGGTTCTTGGGACATCAGCCCCAGCATTTT	CASSQGFLGHQPQHF
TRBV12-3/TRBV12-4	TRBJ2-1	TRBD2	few	TGTGCCAGCAGTTTGCCCCGGGGAGCGGGGGCCTACAATGAGCAGTTCTTC	CASSLPRGAGAYNEQFF
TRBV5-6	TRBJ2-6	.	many	TGTGCCAGCAGCCCGTACTATGTGGGGGACTCTGGGGCCAACGTCCTGACTTTC	CASSPYYVGDSGANVLTF
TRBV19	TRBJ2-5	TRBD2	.	TGTGCCTCCAGCGTCGGAGCGGGGTCACAAGAGACCCAGTACTTC	CASSVGAGSQETQYF
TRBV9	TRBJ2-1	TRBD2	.	TGTGCCAGCAGCGCCCGTAGCGGTACTAGCGGGAGATTCTATGAGCAGTTCTTC	CASSARSGTSGRFYEQFF
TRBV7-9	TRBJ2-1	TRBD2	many	TGTGCCACCACTAGCGGGAGGCGGGGGAGGTCCTACAATGAGCAGTTCTTC	CATTSGRRGRSYNEQFF
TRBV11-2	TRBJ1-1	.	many	TGTGCCAGCGGCGGCTCGAACACTGAAGCTTTCTTT	CASGGSNTEAFF
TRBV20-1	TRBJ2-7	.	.	TGCAGTGCTAGAGAATTCGGACAAGGGTCCTACGAGCAGTACTTC	CSAREFGQGSYEQYF
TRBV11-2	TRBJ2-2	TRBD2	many	TGTGCCAGCAGTCCAACAGGGCTAGCGGGAAAGGACACCGGGGAGCTGTTTTTT	CASSPTGLAGKDTGELFF
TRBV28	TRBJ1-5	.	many	TGTGCCAGCAATATCTCGGGCAGGCCTAGCAATCAGCCCCAGCATTTT	CASNISGRPSNQPQHF
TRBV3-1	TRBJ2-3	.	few	TGTGCCAGCAGCCAAGAGAGGGACACAGATACGCAGTATTTT	CASSQERDTDTQYF
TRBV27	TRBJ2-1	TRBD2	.	TGTGCCAGCAGTTTCGTAGGCGGGAGTCCTTCCTTC	CASSFVGGSPSF
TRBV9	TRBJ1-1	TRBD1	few	TGTGCCAGCAGCCCCATTCTAGGGGGCAGGCCTGAAGCTTTCTTT	CASSPILGGRPEAFF
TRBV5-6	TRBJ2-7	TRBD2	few	TGTGCCAGCAGCCCAAACCTAGCGGGACCCTACGAGCAGTACTTC	CASSPNLAGPYEQYF
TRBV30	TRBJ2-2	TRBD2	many	TGTGCCTGGATCCGATCCGGGACTAGTGGATCGGGGGAGCTGTTTTTT	CAWIRSGTSGSGELFF
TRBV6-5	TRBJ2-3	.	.	TGTGCCAGCAGTTACAGCCCCGGCACAGATACGCAGTATTTT	CASSYSPGTDTQYF
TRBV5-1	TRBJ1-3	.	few	TGCGCCAGCAGCCCCGGGGGAAGAGCTGGAAACACCATATATTTT	CASSPGGRAGNTIYF
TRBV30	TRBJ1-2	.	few	TGTGCCTGGAGTGTACTTCCCCCAGGGGTAGGCGGCTACACCTTC	CAWSVLPPGVGGYTF